The rows below give T cell receptor beta chains drawn from one sample of a study of T-cell memory formation after mild COVID-19. MiXCR, run by TCRdb on the 5' RACE reads, gives a single entry per CDR3 protein. The sample lists around 200,000 distinct CDR3 sequences; 16% were seen once. Sequencing was done on a sample of PBMCs or a T cell subset sorted from them (not recorded which). These receptors were collected from an adult woman who had mild COVID-19 (a few samples of this study predate the infection). Cell type and time point are not known. Each CDR3 is given with its conserved first and last residue. D genes are given only for firm matches. Size tells how often a clone was seen (once, few, many) or the class of an expanded clone, and some rows leave it out.

J,size,V,D,CDR3,DNA
TRBJ1-5,NA,TRBV29-1,TRBD1,CSVGTGLVGQPQHF,TGCAGCGTCGGGACAGGGTTAGTTGGTCAGCCCCAGCATTTT
TRBJ2-2,few,TRBV5-1,TRBD1,CASSQTGGARAGELFF,TGCGCCAGCAGCCAGACAGGGGGCGCGAGGGCCGGGGAGCTGTTTTTT
TRBJ2-1,NA,TRBV30,NA,CAWSVSRLTSEQFF,TGTGCCTGGAGTGTAAGTAGGCTAACGAGTGAGCAGTTCTTC
TRBJ2-7,NA,TRBV29-1,NA,CSAGGGGLEQYF,TGCAGCGCCGGGGGAGGGGGGCTCGAGCAGTACTTC
TRBJ2-7,NA,TRBV29-1,TRBD1,CSGRQGNYEQYF,TGCAGCGGGAGACAGGGGAACTACGAGCAGTACTTC
TRBJ2-2,few,TRBV20-1,NA,CSARDRNLGIGELFF,TGCAGTGCTAGAGATCGGAACTTAGGGATCGGGGAGCTGTTTTTT
TRBJ2-7,many,TRBV5-1,TRBD1,CASSSDRGPYEQYF,TGCGCCAGCAGCTCGGACAGGGGGCCCTACGAGCAGTACTTC
TRBJ2-5,NA,TRBV12-3/TRBV12-4,TRBD2,CASSTSGGETQYF,TGTGCCAGCAGCACCAGCGGGGGAGAGACCCAGTACTTC
TRBJ2-2,few,TRBV5-5,NA,CASSLEAGWSGELFF,TGTGCCAGCAGCTTGGAGGCGGGATGGAGCGGGGAGCTGTTTTTT
TRBJ2-3,few,TRBV5-5,TRBD2,CASSSILGLAGDTDTQYF,TGTGCCAGCAGCTCCATCTTAGGACTAGCGGGGGACACAGATACGCAGTATTTT
TRBJ2-5,few,TRBV19,NA,CAVGTLPRETQYF,TGTGCCGTAGGGACCCTACCTAGGGAGACCCAGTACTTC
TRBJ2-3,NA,TRBV12-3/TRBV12-4,TRBD1,CASSATGGLTQYF,TGTGCCAGCAGTGCAACAGGGGGCCTTACGCAGTATTTT